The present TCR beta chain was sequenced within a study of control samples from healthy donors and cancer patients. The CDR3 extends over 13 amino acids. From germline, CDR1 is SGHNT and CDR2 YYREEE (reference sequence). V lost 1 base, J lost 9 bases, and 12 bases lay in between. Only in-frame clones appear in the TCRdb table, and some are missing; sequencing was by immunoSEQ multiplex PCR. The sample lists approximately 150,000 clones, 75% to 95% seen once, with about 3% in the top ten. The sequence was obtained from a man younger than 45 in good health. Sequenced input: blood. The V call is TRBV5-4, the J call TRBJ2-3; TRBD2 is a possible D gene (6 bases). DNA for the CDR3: TGTGCCAGCAGCTTGTTCGGGGGTCTGACGCAGTATTTT. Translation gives CASSLFGGLTQYF.